The 5 T cell receptor beta chains listed next were all sequenced from one sample in a study of blood T cell repertoires in COVID-19. The protocol was immunoSEQ multiplex PCR, while the TCRdb copy is restricted to in-frame clones and leaves out a portion. This sample has hundreds of thousands of clones; approximately 85% occur once, and the top ten carry around 1.9%. Sequenced material: PBMCs or T cells enriched from blood (not recorded which). Receptors were obtained from a woman aged 45-60 years who had recovered from COVID-19.

The chain links TRBV2 to TRBJ2-7; D is unclear. Per the germline V gene, CDR1 is SNHLY and CDR2 is FYNNEI. Trimming took off 4 bases at V and 3 bases at J, with 13 bases between the two ends. The CDR3 covers 14 residues. Here the CDR3 reads CASSAISSNYEQYF. The CDR3 DNA sequence: TGTGCCAGCAGTGCAATTAGTTCAAACTACGAGCAGTACTTC.

V is TRBV7-8 and J is TRBJ2-1, with 8 bases matching TRBD1. This CDR3 is 13 amino acids long. CDR1 is SGHVS, CDR2 FQNEAQ, per germline. J gave up 4 bases and V 6 bases, and 2 bases lay outside the gene matches. The CDR3, as DNA: TGTGCCAGCAGTAGGGACAGGTACAATGAGCAGTTCTTC. This sequence encodes CASSRDRYNEQFF.

This clone was detected a few times. The chain couples TRBV5-1 to TRBJ2-6, with 9 nucleotides matching TRBD2. From germline, CDR1 is SGHRS and CDR2 YFSETQ. The CDR3 length is 18 residues. V lost 0 bases, J lost 0 bases, and 4 bases stayed unmatched. Here the CDR3 DNA reads TGCGCCAGCAGCTTGGCTGCGGGGGGGGTCTCTGGGGCCAACGTCCTGACTTTC. Its translation: CASSLAAGGVSGANVLTF.

The V call is TRBV18, the J call TRBJ1-1; TRBD1 is a possible D gene (5 bases). This CDR3 has 13 amino acids. Trimming pared 5 bases from V and 1 base from J, leaving 8 bases between. Germline lookup yields CDR1 KGHSH and CDR2 LQKENI. CDR3 sequence: CASSWGGNTEAFF. The CDR3, as DNA: TGTGCCAGCTCATGGGGGGGGAACACTGAAGCTTTCTTT.

This clone has a single count. The chain is built from TRBV4-2 and TRBJ2-5; D unclear. Germline CDR1 and CDR2: LGHNA and YNFKEQ. CDR3 length: 15 amino acids. Trimming shortened V by 0 bases and J by 3 bases, and 11 bases separated the two germline ends. This CDR3 reads CASSQDRVNKETQYF. CDR3 DNA: TGTGCCAGCAGCCAAGATCGGGTAAACAAAGAGACCCAGTACTTC.